Here is one TCR beta chain with its context. This clone was seen only a few times. This clone's antigen is unknown. No base qualities exist here, and no much larger clone lies one base off it. The immunoSEQ Assay, a bias-controlled multiplex PCR, was used to amplify TCRbeta CDR3 regions from genomic DNA. As for the authors' bioinformatics: Nucleated cell counts per sample were estimated from amplification of reference gene primers within the assay. Sequence reads were collapsed and filtered to measure the absolute abundance of every unique TCRbeta CDR3 rearrangement. For each sample, productive Simpson clonality was calculated as the square root of Simpson's diversity index over productive rearrangements. Drawn from immuneACCESS, this table holds only the in-frame rearrangements with V and J called that TCRdb kept. Clones are partly lost; checked studies trace under half to an unresolved V gene and leave the rest unexplained. Clone size and V and J calls were adopted from that table, with D and trimming inferred from the DNA. The sample has more than 90,000 clones on record, more than 60% of them singletons. Around 2.5% of the sample rests with the top ten.

Collaborating institutions collected whole blood in K2EDTA tubes following their own protocols. For TCRbeta analysis, collaborators shipped samples in one of three forms: frozen whole blood, isolated PBMCs, or DNA extracted from either of those sample types. These data originate in a study of blood T cell repertoires in COVID-19 (dated by TCRdb to 2018 to 2020). Some background on the complete study: Collaborator samples came from the United States, Italy and Spain and covered acute and convalescent phases of COVID-19. The prospective study material was composed of cDNA or gDNA derived from T cells, B-cell-depleted T cells, or PBMCs. The samples were drawn from the first 160 participants of the ongoing ImmuneRACE study and from more than 1,000 subjects provided by 6 global collaborators. The repertoires were released in a freely available public database intended as a resource for research on the immune response to SARS-CoV-2. HLA class I and class II types, where available, came from metadata supplied by the sample provider rather than from assay-based typing. A de-identified subject ID, COVID-19 status, age in years and sex were almost always included in the sample metadata. Subjects who had been exposed to COVID-19, were actively infected with it, or had recovered from it provided the deeply sampled blood TCRbeta repertoires that made up the dataset. Results and caveats for the whole study, not just this receptor: The amount of clinical and demographic metadata varied by source and participant and was provided uncurated.

The germline V gene (reference sequence) yields SGHNT for CDR1 and YYREEE for CDR2. The V and J ends are trimmed by 5 bases and 1 base, leaving 10 bases between them. From the cysteine through the phenylalanine, the CDR3 covers 14 amino acids. Only the CDR3 part of the read is kept: 42 bases, read in frame from the first base. The sequence was obtained from a man aged 50 to 59 with acute or convalescent COVID-19. Sequenced input: peripheral blood. The V gene is TRBV5-4 and the J gene is TRBJ1-3, with TRBD1 perhaps the D gene, on 6 matching bases. The CDR3 sequence is CASRDGQSGNTIYF. The base sequence is TGTGCCAGCAGAGATGGACAGTCTGGAAACACCATATATTTT.